Included here is one TCR beta chain sequence, with context. The entry originates in a study of technical replicates of blood from a few donors. Germline V gene sequence: CDR1 SGHTA, CDR2 FQGNSA. V was pared by 6 bases and J by 10 bases, with 22 bases between. The CDR3 sequence is 15 residues long. Only in-frame clones appear in the TCRdb table, and some are missing; sequencing was by immunoSEQ multiplex PCR. The sample lists about 72,000 clones, 92% occurring once. The source material was T cells isolated from PBMCs. V usage is TRBV7-2 and J usage is TRBJ2-1; D possibly corresponds to TRBD2 (6 bases). This clonotype originated in a human donor in good health. The CDR3: CASRVRVPGLLEQFF. In nucleotides, the CDR3 is TGTGCCAGCAGGGTTAGGGTCCCGGGACTGTTGGAGCAGTTCTTC.